These T cell receptor beta chains were read from a single sample in a study of blood T cell repertoires in COVID-19. TCRdb's table, derived via immunoSEQ multiplex PCR, lists solely in-frame clones and lacks some. The sample has about 59,000 clones, less than 80% seen once. The sample was peripheral blood. The receptors shown here come from a man in his 60s with acute or convalescent COVID-19. CDR3s include the opening cysteine and the closing phenylalanine or tryptophan. A D gene is named only where the DNA matches it firmly. Rows may omit the clone size; those that give it use once, few, many or a size class.

>TRBV7-2|few|TRBD1|TRBJ2-7
CASSPPGTGLEQYF
TGTGCCAGCTCCCCACCCGGGACAGGGCTCGAGCAGTACTTC
>TRBV19|.|.|TRBJ2-7
CASSVQGDLYEQYF
TGTGCCAGTAGTGTGCAGGGCGATCTCTACGAGCAGTACTTC
>TRBV28|.|.|TRBJ1-3
CASSNVGGSGNTIYF
TGTGCCAGCAGCAATGTAGGGGGCTCTGGAAACACCATATATTTT
>TRBV15|.|TRBD2|TRBJ2-1
CATSRGTSGNEQFF
TGTGCCACCAGCAGAGGGACTAGCGGCAATGAGCAGTTCTTC
>TRBV27|.|.|TRBJ2-3
CASSPTVTASTDTQYF
TGTGCCAGCAGTCCAACCGTAACAGCCAGCACAGATACGCAGTATTTT
>TRBV4-3|.|TRBD2|TRBJ2-2
CASSQGLAGDTGELFF
TGCGCCAGCAGCCAAGGGCTAGCGGGAGACACCGGGGAGCTGTTTTTT
>TRBV7-9|.|.|TRBJ2-1
CASSFSSYNEQFF
TGTGCCAGCAGCTTTAGCTCCTACAATGAGCAGTTCTTC
>TRBV11-3|.|.|TRBJ2-2
CASSLNSGIGELFF
TGTGCCAGCAGCTTAAACTCGGGGATCGGGGAGCTGTTTTTT
>TRBV5-1|.|.|TRBJ1-1
CASRSTVGVNTEAFF
TGCGCCAGCAGATCGACCGTCGGGGTGAACACTGAAGCTTTCTTT
>TRBV28|.|TRBD1|TRBJ1-2
CASRDREGDGYTF
TGTGCCAGCAGGGACAGGGAGGGGGATGGCTACACCTTC
>TRBV2|few|TRBD1|TRBJ1-5
CASSDGTGTDQPQHF
TGTGCCAGCAGTGATGGGACAGGGACAGATCAGCCCCAGCATTTT
>TRBV24-1|.|.|TRBJ1-2
CATSDLLNYGYTF
TGTGCCACCAGTGACCTTCTAAACTATGGCTACACCTTC
>TRBV27|.|.|TRBJ1-5
CASSPGFSGSQPQHF
TGTGCCAGCAGTCCAGGGTTTAGCGGTAGTCAGCCCCAGCATTTT
>TRBV5-1|.|.|TRBJ2-7
CASSFISSGEQYF
TGCGCCAGCAGCTTCATATCGTCCGGCGAGCAGTACTTC
>TRBV6-5|once|TRBD1|TRBJ1-1
CASSYLMWTGNTEAFF
TGTGCCAGCAGTTACCTAATGTGGACAGGGAACACTGAAGCTTTCTTT
>TRBV5-6|.|.|TRBJ1-4
CASFFRGGTNEKLFF
TGTGCCAGCTTTTTCAGAGGGGGAACTAATGAAAAACTGTTTTTT
>TRBV7-3|.|.|TRBJ2-3
CASSLMGLAESGTDTQYF
TGTGCCAGCAGCTTAATGGGTTTAGCAGAGAGTGGCACAGATACGCAGTATTTT
>TRBV3-1/TRBV3-2|.|.|TRBJ2-3
CASSQVRERGTDTQYF
TGTGCCAGCAGCCAAGTCCGGGAGCGTGGCACAGATACGCAGTATTTT
>TRBV11-2|.|TRBD1|TRBJ2-5
CASSPRDRGRVQETQYF
TGTGCCAGCAGCCCCCGGGACAGGGGAAGGGTACAAGAGACCCAGTACTTC
>TRBV6-5|once|.|TRBJ2-6
CASTRPGAGANVLTF
TGTGCCAGCACTAGGCCCGGGGCTGGGGCCAACGTCCTGACTTTC
>TRBV4-2|.|.|TRBJ1-2
CASSQAQGYGYTF
TGTGCCAGCAGCCAAGCCCAGGGTTATGGCTACACCTTC
>TRBV20-1|few|.|TRBJ1-1
CSASERPVEGAAFF
TGCAGTGCTAGTGAGCGGCCTGTGGAGGGAGCAGCTTTCTTT
>TRBV11-2|.|TRBD1|TRBJ2-1
CASIGDRDYNEQFF
TGTGCCAGCATCGGGGACAGGGATTACAATGAGCAGTTCTTC
>TRBV11-3|.|.|TRBJ2-2
CASSLIAGELFF
TGTGCCAGCAGCTTAATCGCCGGGGAGCTGTTTTTT
>TRBV6-6|.|TRBD1|TRBJ2-3
CASRPGQGIPDTQYF
TGTGCCAGCAGGCCGGGACAGGGTATTCCAGATACGCAGTATTTT
>TRBV30|.|TRBD1|TRBJ1-2
CAWSSRGYGYTF
TGTGCCTGGAGTAGCAGGGGGTATGGCTACACCTTC
>TRBV9|few|.|TRBJ2-2
CASSVRGGRPGELFF
TGTGCCAGCAGCGTTCGGGGAGGTAGGCCCGGGGAGCTGTTTTTT
>TRBV7-7|.|.|TRBJ2-1
CASSLNPRSSYNEQFF
TGTGCCAGCAGCTTAAACCCTAGGAGCTCCTACAATGAGCAGTTCTTC
>TRBV28|.|.|TRBJ1-4
CASSSPWGDLINEKLFF
TGTGCCAGCAGTTCCCCCTGGGGGGATCTGATTAATGAAAAACTGTTTTTT
>TRBV2|once|TRBD1|TRBJ1-5
CASRSGTGGARQPQHF
TGTGCCAGCAGGTCCGGGACAGGGGGCGCGAGACAGCCCCAGCATTTT
>TRBV9|.|.|TRBJ2-1
CASSQYNEQFF
TGTGCCAGCAGCCAGTACAATGAGCAGTTCTTC
>TRBV9|few|TRBD1|TRBJ1-6
CASSVGSGTANSPLHF
TGTGCCAGCAGCGTAGGATCCGGGACAGCCAATTCACCCCTCCACTTT
>TRBV11-2|.|.|TRBJ2-7
CASSQGLGPYEQYF
TGTGCCAGCAGCCAGGGGCTGGGGCCCTACGAGCAGTACTTC
>TRBV6-5|.|.|TRBJ1-2
CASSYSIQGGYGYTF
TGTGCCAGCAGTTACTCGATACAGGGCGGCTATGGCTACACCTTC
>TRBV4-2|.|TRBD1|TRBJ2-7
CASSQSTGAYSYEQYF
TGTGCCAGCAGCCAATCCACAGGGGCTTACTCCTACGAGCAGTACTTC
>TRBV5-1|.|.|TRBJ1-1
CASISGGQGGEAFF
TGCGCCAGCATCTCGGGGGGTCAGGGCGGTGAAGCTTTCTTT
>TRBV5-4|.|.|TRBJ2-7
CASRPGLVTYEQYF
TGTGCCAGCAGGCCCGGTCTGGTAACCTACGAGCAGTACTTC
>TRBV27|once|TRBD2|TRBJ2-1
CASSSLAGGVNEQFF
TGTGCCAGCAGTTCCCTAGCGGGTGGTGTCAATGAGCAGTTCTTC